This T cell receptor beta chain was captured in a study of human T cells and chemical hapten exposure. With 2 bases removed from V and 0 bases from J, the gap between germline ends came to 6 bases. Germline-derived CDR1 and CDR2 are MDHEN and SYDVKM. This CDR3 is 14 amino acids long. TCRdb re-called the RACE reads through MiXCR, storing one row per CDR3 protein. The sample has about 97,000 distinct CDR3 sequences, less than 35% seen once. Noted time point: patch test 3, about 24 weeks after DPC sensitization. Treatment in this sample: therapeutic diphenylcyclopropenone sensitization with weekly scalp DPC.

The rearrangement links TRBV28 to TRBJ2-3; D is possibly TRBD2 (5 bases). This receptor was identified in a man in his forties with alopecia areata. Some clones in this sample may be carry-over from other donors' samples. Sequencing was performed on whole blood, taken in connection with sensitization to the hapten diphenylcyclopropenone (DPC). The CDR3 DNA follows: TGTGCCAGCAGTTTACTAGCTAGCACAGATACGCAGTATTTT. The encoded protein is CASSLLASTDTQYF.